Listed below are T cell receptor beta chains from one sample, sequenced in a study of blood T cell repertoires in COVID-19. Method: immunoSEQ multiplex PCR; TCRdb's copy keeps in-frame clones and lacks some. The table has 200,000 to 300,000 clones, 88% seen once. The sample consisted of peripheral blood. Receptors originate from a man aged 55 to 70 who had recovered from COVID-19. CDR3s include the opening cysteine and the closing phenylalanine or tryptophan.

j_gene	v_gene	len	CDR3aa
TRBJ1-1	TRBV6-1	19	CASSEAEQGGRSMNTEAFF
TRBJ1-2	TRBV6-1	15	CASSEVIGHNYGYTF
TRBJ2-3	TRBV5-3	11	CASPAGGTQYF
TRBJ2-1	TRBV5-1	16	CASSLVFRQGDNEQFF
TRBJ2-1	TRBV5-1	16	CASSPAGGASYNEQFF
TRBJ1-4	TRBV6-5	15	CASRDLTGGNEKLFF
TRBJ2-1	TRBV11-3	15	CASSSPGLAGVQQFF
TRBJ1-6	TRBV7-8	14	CASSGDRNNSPLHF
TRBJ2-7	TRBV24-1	17	CATSDAGTGGRLYEQYF
TRBJ1-1	TRBV19	16	CASSILPARADTEAFF
TRBJ2-3	TRBV5-1	15	CASSLSGGATDTQYF
TRBJ2-3	TRBV18	13	CASSRAGADTQYF
TRBJ2-3	TRBV5-1	13	CASSLVGTDTQYF
TRBJ1-1	TRBV5-1	15	CASSLRSGRDTEAFF
TRBJ2-1	TRBV25-1	16	CASSDPAGTGYNEQFF
TRBJ1-6	TRBV13	14	CASSFREAPSPLHF
TRBJ2-7	TRBV13	16	CASSLTEGQGAYEQYF
TRBJ2-2	TRBV6-5	15	CASSPQGAGTGELFF
TRBJ2-7	TRBV6-1	14	CASSDRQGMAEQYF
TRBJ1-2	TRBV9	15	CASSGRTGLRYGYTF
TRBJ1-1	TRBV29-1	16	CSVEARQGGMNTEAFF
TRBJ1-6	TRBV5-1	13	CASSQTGNSPLHF
TRBJ1-2	TRBV3-1/TRBV3-2	14	CASSPGQENYGYTF
TRBJ2-3	TRBV12-3/TRBV12-4	11	CASSSTGTQYF
TRBJ1-1	TRBV9	14	CASSVEAGHTEAFF
TRBJ2-4	TRBV7-3	17	CASSLRRDRGSKNIQYF
TRBJ2-5	TRBV4-2	13	CASSELFQETQYF
TRBJ2-3	TRBV14	13	CASSLLNADTQYF
TRBJ2-1	TRBV9	16	CASSVEVSGGTDEQFF
TRBJ1-5	TRBV27	16	CASSTITTGGSQPQHF
TRBJ1-1	TRBV19	15	CASETYTGKNTEAFF
TRBJ2-1	TRBV14	14	CASSPQGAGREQFF
TRBJ1-1	TRBV9	12	CASSTGNTEAFF
TRBJ2-1	TRBV5-1	15	CASRPRVRSYNEQFF
TRBJ2-1	TRBV19	14	CASRRDSLYNEQFF
TRBJ2-4	TRBV5-1	13	CASSLSTSTIQYF
TRBJ2-7	TRBV11-2	16	CASSIRPRGLSYEQYF
TRBJ2-5	TRBV4-1	17	CASSPVLLAGGGETQYF
TRBJ1-2	TRBV19	15	CASSIKRQGHYGYTF